This TCR beta chain is from a study of somatic mutations in cytotoxic T cells in rheumatoid arthritis. The wider study: Blood samples of around 30 ml were drawn from patients (in EDTA) right after diagnosis and before any treatment. Including V beta1+ cells that were sequenced for TCRB, some T-cell populations stained with V beta antibodies were flow-sorted at nearly 100% purity.

Germline values: CDR1 SGHVS, CDR2 FNYEAQ. This CDR3 has 15 amino acids. J was trimmed by 2 bases and V by 3 bases; bases with no gene match: 6. Generated by immunoSEQ multiplex PCR, the TCRdb table keeps only in-frame clones and is missing some. This sample has 2,100 or so clones, with roughly 85% found just once. The sample holds a few counts of this clone. V and J are TRBV7-6 and TRBJ2-7, with 8 bases fitting TRBD1. The material sequenced was CD8+ T cells sorted from blood. The sequence was collected from a man aged 55 to 70 with rheumatoid arthritis. The CDR3 coding sequence is TGTGCCAGCAGCTTTTCTGGACAGGGAACCTACGAGCAGTACTTC. Translating gives CASSFSGQGTYEQYF.